This is a list of T cell receptor beta chains from one sample in a study of CD8+ T cells in alopecia areata. Some clones are missing from TCRdb's copy, which holds only in-frame ones; the method was immunoSEQ multiplex PCR. The sample shows around 50,000 clones, 90% to 97% of them seen only once. This material consisted of CD8+ T cells sorted from blood, taken at week 0. The receptors were gathered from a human donor with alopecia areata. Each CDR3 is given with its conserved first and last residue. Fields, in order: CDR3 DNA, CDR3 protein, V gene, D gene, J gene, clone size. D genes are given only for firm matches. A row's size may be missing; if present it is once, few, many or a size class.

CDR3 DNA: TGTGCCACCAGCAGAGATCCGGATGAAGCTTTCTTT
CDR3 protein: CATSRDPDEAFF
V gene: TRBV15
D gene: .
J gene: TRBJ1-1
clone size: .

CDR3 DNA: TGCAGCGTTGTGGGGACAGGGGGCCGAGAGCAGTACTTC
CDR3 protein: CSVVGTGGREQYF
V gene: TRBV29-1
D gene: TRBD1
J gene: TRBJ2-7
clone size: .

CDR3 DNA: TGTGCCAGTAGTATGATGGGACAGACCCTCAATGAGCAGTTCTTC
CDR3 protein: CASSMMGQTLNEQFF
V gene: TRBV19
D gene: TRBD1
J gene: TRBJ2-1
clone size: once

CDR3 DNA: TGTGCCAGTAGGGGCGAGCCTACTGAGCAGTTCTTC
CDR3 protein: CASRGEPTEQFF
V gene: TRBV19
D gene: .
J gene: TRBJ2-1
clone size: .

CDR3 DNA: TGTGCCAGCAGCCTCCGAGCTAGCACCGGGGAGCTGTTTTTT
CDR3 protein: CASSLRASTGELFF
V gene: TRBV7-8
D gene: .
J gene: TRBJ2-2
clone size: .

CDR3 DNA: TGTGCCAGCAGTTCAAGGACAGGAGGGAGGATCTATGGCTACACCTTC
CDR3 protein: CASSSRTGGRIYGYTF
V gene: TRBV27
D gene: TRBD1
J gene: TRBJ1-2
clone size: .

CDR3 DNA: TGTGCCAGCAGCCAGACTAGCGGGGTCACAGATACGCAGTATTTT
CDR3 protein: CASSQTSGVTDTQYF
V gene: TRBV6-5
D gene: TRBD2
J gene: TRBJ2-3
clone size: .

CDR3 DNA: TGTGCCAGCAGCGTAGCACTCGACGTCCCTGGGGCCAACGTCCTGACTTTC
CDR3 protein: CASSVALDVPGANVLTF
V gene: TRBV9
D gene: .
J gene: TRBJ2-6
clone size: .

CDR3 DNA: TGTGCCAGCAGCTTGGGCAATCAGCCCCAGCATTTT
CDR3 protein: CASSLGNQPQHF
V gene: TRBV5-4
D gene: .
J gene: TRBJ1-5
clone size: .

CDR3 DNA: TGCGCCAGCAGCCGGACCGTGATAGAGACCCAGTACTTC
CDR3 protein: CASSRTVIETQYF
V gene: TRBV4-1
D gene: .
J gene: TRBJ2-5
clone size: .

CDR3 DNA: TGTGCCAGCAGTTTATCTGGAGGGGAGACCCAGTACTTC
CDR3 protein: CASSLSGGETQYF
V gene: TRBV27
D gene: .
J gene: TRBJ2-5
clone size: .

CDR3 DNA: TGTGCCAGCAGCGGGGTAATCCTAGAGACCCAGTACTTC
CDR3 protein: CASSGVILETQYF
V gene: TRBV7-9
D gene: .
J gene: TRBJ2-5
clone size: .

CDR3 DNA: TGTGCCAGCAGCTCCAAAGATACGCAGTATTTT
CDR3 protein: CASSSKDTQYF
V gene: TRBV7-9
D gene: .
J gene: TRBJ2-3
clone size: .

CDR3 DNA: TGTGCTAGCAGCTACAACGGGGATACGCAGTATTTT
CDR3 protein: CASSYNGDTQYF
V gene: TRBV7-7
D gene: .
J gene: TRBJ2-3
clone size: .

CDR3 DNA: TGCGCCAGCAGCTCCGGACAGTCTGGGGCCAACGTCCTGACTTTC
CDR3 protein: CASSSGQSGANVLTF
V gene: TRBV5-1
D gene: .
J gene: TRBJ2-6
clone size: .

CDR3 DNA: TGTGCCAGCCATACTGGAAACACCATATATTTT
CDR3 protein: CASHTGNTIYF
V gene: TRBV6-6
D gene: .
J gene: TRBJ1-3
clone size: .

CDR3 DNA: TGTGCCACCAGCAGAGATCAGGGCCGCAGGAGCACAGATACGCAGTATTTT
CDR3 protein: CATSRDQGRRSTDTQYF
V gene: TRBV15
D gene: .
J gene: TRBJ2-3
clone size: .

CDR3 DNA: TGTGCCAGCAGTGAAGCGGGGCTATCCTACAATGAGCAGTTCTTC
CDR3 protein: CASSEAGLSYNEQFF
V gene: TRBV6-1
D gene: .
J gene: TRBJ2-1
clone size: .

CDR3 DNA: TGTGCCAGCGCGGACCTAACCTACGAGCAGTACTTC
CDR3 protein: CASADLTYEQYF
V gene: TRBV7-9
D gene: .
J gene: TRBJ2-7
clone size: .

CDR3 DNA: TGCGCCAGCAGCCAAGGTCGCTATAGCAATCAGCCCCAGCATTTT
CDR3 protein: CASSQGRYSNQPQHF
V gene: TRBV4-3
D gene: .
J gene: TRBJ1-5
clone size: .

CDR3 DNA: TGTGCCAGCAGCTGGGTCAGGGCAGATACGCAGTATTTT
CDR3 protein: CASSWVRADTQYF
V gene: TRBV11-2
D gene: .
J gene: TRBJ2-3
clone size: .

CDR3 DNA: TGTGCTAGCAGCTTAGCCCGGACAGGGGACAACACTGAAGCTTTCTTT
CDR3 protein: CASSLARTGDNTEAFF
V gene: TRBV7-7
D gene: TRBD1
J gene: TRBJ1-1
clone size: .

CDR3 DNA: TGTGCCAGCAGTGAGTGGCCCTCCGAGGGGGAGACCCAGTACTTC
CDR3 protein: CASSEWPSEGETQYF
V gene: TRBV2
D gene: .
J gene: TRBJ2-5
clone size: .

CDR3 DNA: TGTGCCAGTAGTATAGCCGGCGGGTTCGGAAACACCATATATTTT
CDR3 protein: CASSIAGGFGNTIYF
V gene: TRBV19
D gene: .
J gene: TRBJ1-3
clone size: .

CDR3 DNA: TGCGCCAGCAGCTTGTCGCAGGGGGCCTCCTACGAGCAGTACTTC
CDR3 protein: CASSLSQGASYEQYF
V gene: TRBV5-1
D gene: TRBD1
J gene: TRBJ2-7
clone size: .

CDR3 DNA: TGTGCCAGCAGTGAAGGGGGTGAGGGCAATCAGCCCCAGCATTTT
CDR3 protein: CASSEGGEGNQPQHF
V gene: TRBV2
D gene: .
J gene: TRBJ1-5
clone size: .

CDR3 DNA: TGTGCCAGCAGCTTGGGTGGGAGTCCCCACTCTGGGGCCAACGTCCTGACTTTC
CDR3 protein: CASSLGGSPHSGANVLTF
V gene: TRBV5-8
D gene: .
J gene: TRBJ2-6
clone size: .

CDR3 DNA: TGTGCCAGCAGCTCCCGGACAGGGGAGTTTGGAGAGACCCAGTACTTC
CDR3 protein: CASSSRTGEFGETQYF
V gene: TRBV7-9
D gene: TRBD1
J gene: TRBJ2-5
clone size: .

CDR3 DNA: TGTGCCAGCAGTAACAGCGAGAAGTCCTACAATGAGCAGTTCTTC
CDR3 protein: CASSNSEKSYNEQFF
V gene: TRBV6-5
D gene: .
J gene: TRBJ2-1
clone size: .

CDR3 DNA: TGTGCCAGCAGCCTATGGGGTAGCGGGGCCCCCAGGGATACGCAGTATTTT
CDR3 protein: CASSLWGSGAPRDTQYF
V gene: TRBV7-2
D gene: TRBD2
J gene: TRBJ2-3
clone size: .

CDR3 DNA: TGCAGCGTGAAAGGGGCCCCCTCCTACAATGAGCAGTTCTTC
CDR3 protein: CSVKGAPSYNEQFF
V gene: TRBV29-1
D gene: .
J gene: TRBJ2-1
clone size: .

CDR3 DNA: TGTGCCAGCAGTGAATACGTAGGTACTGAAGCTTTCTTT
CDR3 protein: CASSEYVGTEAFF
V gene: TRBV25-1
D gene: .
J gene: TRBJ1-1
clone size: .

CDR3 DNA: TGCGCCAGCAGTCAAGGACAGTCTACTGGAAACACCATATATTTT
CDR3 protein: CASSQGQSTGNTIYF
V gene: TRBV23-1
D gene: .
J gene: TRBJ1-3
clone size: .

CDR3 DNA: TGTGCCAGCAGCCTCTCCTACAATGAGCAGTTCTTC
CDR3 protein: CASSLSYNEQFF
V gene: TRBV11-2
D gene: .
J gene: TRBJ2-1
clone size: .

CDR3 DNA: TGTGCCAGTTCGGGACAGGCCTACGAGCAGTACTTC
CDR3 protein: CASSGQAYEQYF
V gene: TRBV7-9
D gene: TRBD1
J gene: TRBJ2-7
clone size: .

CDR3 DNA: TGTGCCAGCAGCTTGGGACAGGGCAGTCAGCCCCAGCATTTT
CDR3 protein: CASSLGQGSQPQHF
V gene: TRBV5-6
D gene: TRBD1
J gene: TRBJ1-5
clone size: .

CDR3 DNA: TGTGCCAGCAGACGGGAAGGGGATGGCTACGAGCAGTACTTC
CDR3 protein: CASRREGDGYEQYF
V gene: TRBV5-4
D gene: .
J gene: TRBJ2-7
clone size: .

CDR3 DNA: TGCGCCAGCAGCCAAGATATGGTCGAAAGCGGTAATGAAAAACTGTTTTTT
CDR3 protein: CASSQDMVESGNEKLFF
V gene: TRBV4-3
D gene: .
J gene: TRBJ1-4
clone size: .

CDR3 DNA: TGTGCCACCCAGGACAGGGCTACGAAGAACACTGAAGCTTTCTTT
CDR3 protein: CATQDRATKNTEAFF
V gene: TRBV7-3
D gene: TRBD1
J gene: TRBJ1-1
clone size: .

CDR3 DNA: TGTGCCAGTAGAGCCATTAAATCAGGGGGAGACAATCAGCCCCAGCATTTT
CDR3 protein: CASRAIKSGGDNQPQHF
V gene: TRBV19
D gene: TRBD1
J gene: TRBJ1-5
clone size: .

CDR3 DNA: TGTGCCAGCAGCCTCGGGACTAGCGGGGGGTACACAGATACGCAGTATTTT
CDR3 protein: CASSLGTSGGYTDTQYF
V gene: TRBV9
D gene: TRBD2
J gene: TRBJ2-3
clone size: .

CDR3 DNA: TGTGCCAGCAGTTTAGGGGGGCGGAACACTGAAGCTTTCTTT
CDR3 protein: CASSLGGRNTEAFF
V gene: TRBV27
D gene: .
J gene: TRBJ1-1
clone size: .

CDR3 DNA: TGTGCCTGGAGTGACTGGGGCATGGCTGAAGCTTTCTTT
CDR3 protein: CAWSDWGMAEAFF
V gene: TRBV30
D gene: .
J gene: TRBJ1-1
clone size: .

CDR3 DNA: TGTGCCAGCAGCCCCGACATCCTCAATCAGCCCCAGCATTTT
CDR3 protein: CASSPDILNQPQHF
V gene: TRBV7-2
D gene: .
J gene: TRBJ1-5
clone size: .

CDR3 DNA: TGTGCCAGCAGCTTGGCGGCCTACGAGCAGTACTTC
CDR3 protein: CASSLAAYEQYF
V gene: TRBV28
D gene: .
J gene: TRBJ2-7
clone size: .